The 16 T cell receptor beta chains presented below share a single source sample, sequenced in a study of monozygotic twins with inflammatory bowel disease. With the 5' RACE reads reprocessed, TCRdb shows one record per CDR3 protein and no DNA. The sample data list approximately 380,000 distinct CDR3 sequences. Sequenced input: blood. The receptor set was obtained from a human donor with ulcerative colitis or Crohn's disease, or a healthy co-twin of an affected twin (not recorded which).

The chain is built from TRBV20-1 and TRBJ2-3; TCRdb's D call of TRBD1 is untestable without DNA. The CDR3 contains 13 residues. Germline CDR1 DFQATT, CDR2 SNEGSKA (reference sequence). The CDR3 sequence is CSASGGRTDTQYF.

The chain recombines TRBV6-1 with TRBJ1-2; there is no DNA to check the TCRdb D call of TRBD1. CDR1 is MNHNS, CDR2 SASEGT, per germline. The CDR3 totals 16 residues. CDR3 protein: CASSEARDKYNYGYTF.

The chain's CDR3 is CASSLVLTTDTQYF. V and J are TRBV5-1 and TRBJ2-3. Germline CDR1 is SGHRS and CDR2 is YFSETQ. This CDR3 is built from 14 residues. Based on the CDR3 plus reference TRBV5-1 and TRBJ2-3, the full variable domain is KAGVTQTPRYLIKTRGQQVTLSCSPISGHRSVSWYQQTPGQGLQFLFEYFSETQRNKGNFPGRFSGRQFSNSRSEMNVSTLELGDSALYLCASSLVLTTDTQYFGPGTRLTVL.

V is TRBV11-2 and J is TRBJ2-1; checking the TCRdb D call of TRBD2 is not possible without DNA. The CDR3 runs to 14 residues. CDR1 is SGHAT, CDR2 FQNNGV, per germline. The CDR3 is CASSLGDWSGEQFF.

V gene TRBV20-1 combines with J gene TRBJ2-1; TCRdb reports TRBD1, a call that lacks DNA to check it against. Germline V gene lookup returns CDR1 DFQATT and CDR2 SNEGSKA (reference sequence). This CDR3 has 14 residues. CDR3 protein: CSARGRASIDEQYF.

The chain couples TRBV2 to TRBJ1-5. Germline-derived CDR1 and CDR2 are SNHLY and FYNNEI. The CDR3 sequence is 13 residues long. This chain's CDR3 is CASSASGNQPQHF.

The rearrangement links TRBV10-3 to TRBJ1-5; absent DNA, TCRdb's TRBD1 call cannot be checked. Germline assignment: CDR1 ENHRY and CDR2 SYGVKD. The CDR3 loop spans 14 amino acids. The CDR3 region is CAISRQGGKEPQHF.

The gene calls are TRBV21-1 and TRBJ1-4; the TCRdb D gene call, TRBD1, has no DNA to confirm it. TRBV21-1 is assigned pseudogene status. The CDR3 runs 20 residues. CDR3 sequence: CASTKNSDRLPHEAGEKLFF.

The V gene is TRBV12-3 or TRBV12-4, the J gene TRBJ2-3; the D call of TRBD1 rests on TCRdb alone, since no DNA is present to check it. The CDR3 is 16 residues long. CDR3 residues: CASSLWGRADTDTQYF.

The chain is built from TRBV7-9 and TRBJ1-1; TCRdb proposes TRBD1, but this gene call is untestable without DNA. The CDR3 is 14 residues long. CDR1 and CDR2 (germline): SEHNR, FQNEAQ (reference sequence). CDR3 loop: CASSLRQGSTEAFF. Full variable domain (outside the CDR3, taken from reference TRBV7-9 and TRBJ1-1): DTGVSQNPRHKITKRGQNVTFRCDPISEHNRLYWYRQTLGQGPEFLTYFQNEAQLEKSRLLSDRFSAERPKGSFSTLEIQRTEQGDSAMYLCASSLRQGSTEAFFGQGTRLTVV.

The chain carries TRBV6-5 and TRBJ1-1. CDR3 length equals 16 residues. Germline V gene sequence: CDR1 MNHEY, CDR2 SVGAGI. This CDR3 reads CASSYMGNLMNTEAFF.

The genes are TRBV4-3 and TRBJ1-5. This CDR3 has 13 residues. Germline V lookup: CDR1 LGHNA, CDR2 YSLEER. This CDR3 is CASSQALNQPQHF.

The J gene is TRBJ2-7, the V gene TRBV6-1; lacking DNA, the TRBD2 call made by TCRdb goes unchecked. CDR1 and CDR2 (germline): MNHNS, SASEGT. CDR3 length: 14 residues. CDR3 sequence reads: CASHRAGGLYEQYF.

This chain connects TRBV7-2 to TRBJ2-3. CDR3 length equals 13 residues. Germline values: CDR1 SGHTA, CDR2 FQGNSA. The CDR3 reads CASDMKNTDTQYF.

The chain employs TRBV6-4 and TRBJ2-3; TCRdb returns TRBD2, unconfirmable since there is no DNA. CDR1 and CDR2 from the germline V gene are MRHNA and SNTAGT. CDR3 length: 17 amino acids. The CDR3 loop is CASSDTSGGPYTDTQYF.

This sequence joins TRBV12-3 or TRBV12-4 and TRBJ1-2; TCRdb returns TRBD1, unconfirmable since there is no DNA. The CDR3 is made up of 13 amino acids. The CDR3 sequence is CASTPGHDYGYTF.